One and the same sample provided the 15 T cell receptor beta chains below, sequenced in a study of blood T cell repertoires in COVID-19. Clones were sequenced by immunoSEQ multiplex PCR, and TCRdb holds only the in-frame ones, with some missing. The repertoire holds hundreds of thousands of clones, with 70% to 90% as singletons. The sequenced sample consisted of peripheral blood. These TCRs come from a man aged 35 to 55 with acute or convalescent COVID-19.

The chain recombines TRBV28 with TRBJ2-6; 7 nucleotides line up with TRBD2. This CDR3 is 18 amino acids long. Germline V gene sequence: CDR1 MDHEN, CDR2 SYDVKM. The V segment lost 3 bases and the J segment 0 bases; nucleotides outside the gene matches: 8. The CDR3, as DNA: TGTGCCAGCAGTTTGGGAGGGAGGGCACTCTCTGGGGCCAACGTCCTGACTTTC. This codes for CASSLGGRALSGANVLTF.

J is TRBJ2-2 and V is TRBV7-8; D unresolved. This CDR3 is built from 16 residues. Germline V lookup: CDR1 SGHVS, CDR2 FQNEAQ. V was shortened by 1 base and J by 4 bases, with 13 bases between the two germline ends. CDR3 protein: CASSLELQASTGELFF. In DNA form, the CDR3 reads TGTGCCAGCAGCTTAGAGCTCCAGGCGTCCACCGGGGAGCTGTTTTTT.

The chain recombines TRBV5-1 with TRBJ1-2; no reliable D call. The length of the CDR3 is 12 residues. Germline assignment: CDR1 SGHRS and CDR2 YFSETQ. Trimming took 4 bases from V and 6 from J, leaving 10 bases between them. The CDR3 protein is CASSLSTDGYTF. The CDR3 DNA follows: TGCGCCAGCAGCCTGAGTACGGATGGCTACACCTTC.

This chain connects TRBV10-3 to TRBJ2-3; a weak D match, TRBD1 (6 bases). The CDR3 loop spans 16 amino acids. V lost 4 bases and J lost 5, with 19 bases in between. Per germline, CDR1 ENHRY and CDR2 SYGVKD. The CDR3 loop reads CAISAAREPRGDTQYF. The CDR3 DNA is TGTGCCATCAGTGCGGCAAGGGAGCCCAGGGGAGATACGCAGTATTTT.

CDR3 DNA sequence: TGTGCCAGCAGTTTATCACTAGCGGGAGGGCCAGGGGAGACCCAGTACTTC. It codes for CASSLSLAGGPGETQYF. V is TRBV28 and J is TRBJ2-5; 13 bases align to TRBD2. The germline V gene has CDR1 MDHEN and CDR2 SYDVKM. V gave up 1 base and J gave up 5 bases; unmatched junction bases: 7. The CDR3 spans 17 residues.

V is TRBV18 and J is TRBJ2-2; D is ambiguous. Germline V CDR1 and CDR2: KGHSH, LQKENI. This CDR3 is 17 amino acids long. Between the trimmed V and J ends, which lost 0 bases and 1 base, there was a span of 12 bases. The CDR3 region is CASSPPPYRLNTGELFF. The CDR3 DNA reads as TGTGCCAGCTCACCACCCCCCTACAGATTGAACACCGGGGAGCTGTTTTTT.

The chain is built from TRBV6-5 and TRBJ2-7; TRBD1 matches 7 bases. The CDR3 has 16 residues. Germline V gene sequence: CDR1 MNHEY, CDR2 SVGAGI. J was trimmed by 7 bases and V by 1 base; bases with no gene match: 13. DNA for the CDR3: TGTGCCAGCAGTTACTTCCGGGACAGCATTCTCAGGGAGCAGTACTTC. It encodes CASSYFRDSILREQYF.

This clone was seen just once. The chain carries TRBV27 and TRBJ1-1; TRBD1 might be the D (6 bases). The V and J ends lost 7 bases and 7 bases respectively, with 22 bases between them. The CDR3 length is 15 residues. Germline CDR1 reads MNHEY; CDR2 reads SMNVEV (reference sequence). The CDR3 DNA reads as TGTGCCAGCACCCCGGCCGGGGGGCGGAATGGTGAAGCTTTCTTT. It encodes CASTPAGGRNGEAFF.

J is TRBJ2-7 and V is TRBV4-1, with D uncertain. V was clipped by 0 bases and J by 2 bases, with 8 bases between them. CDR1 MGHRA and CDR2 YSYEKL come from the germline V gene. The CDR3 consists of 14 residues. As DNA, the CDR3 is TGCGCCAGCAGCCAAGATGGGCCGACCTACGAGCAGTACTTC. Its protein is CASSQDGPTYEQYF.

The chain joins TRBV5-1 to TRBJ1-2, with 9 bases lining up with TRBD1. V lost 4 bases, J lost 0 bases, and 10 bases stayed unmatched. The CDR3 covers 17 residues. Germline loops: CDR1 SGHRS, CDR2 YFSETQ. This chain's CDR3 is CASSPLGQGLANYGYTF. CDR3 DNA sequence: TGCGCCAGCAGCCCTTTGGGACAGGGACTAGCTAACTATGGCTACACCTTC. Based on the CDR3 plus reference TRBV5-1 and TRBJ1-2, the full variable domain is KAGVTQTPRYLIKTRGQQVTLSCSPISGHRSVSWYQQTPGQGLQFLFEYFSETQRNKGNFPGRFSGRQFSNSRSEMNVSTLELGDSALYLCASSPLGQGLANYGYTFGSGTRLTVV.

V usage is TRBV12-2 and J usage is TRBJ1-3; TRBD1 is taken as the D call from the table, unchecked against the DNA. TRBV12-2 corresponds to a pseudogene. The CDR3 covers 16 residues. The CDR3 coding sequence is TGTGCAAGTCGCGCCCAGGCGGGCAGGGGAAGAAACACCATATATTTT. The encoded protein is CASRAQAGRGRNTIYF.

This clone was seen a single time. The chain is built from TRBV28 and TRBJ1-6, with 9 positions matching TRBD1. Trimming cost V 5 bases and J 8 bases; bases outside gene matches: 7. This CDR3 contains 15 residues. From germline, CDR1 is MDHEN and CDR2 SYDVKM. CDR3 DNA: TGTGCCAGCAGTCCCCGGACAGGGGCGGATTCACCCCTCCACTTT. Its protein is CASSPRTGADSPLHF.

The genes are TRBV7-6 and TRBJ1-3, with 8 bases matching TRBD1. Germline CDR1 is SGHVS and CDR2 is FNYEAQ. The CDR3 is made up of 16 amino acids. Trimming at V came to 5 bases and at J to 2 bases, leaving 8 bases not matched to a gene. CDR3 sequence reads: CASSRGQGRTGNTIYF. Written as DNA, the CDR3 is TGTGCCAGCAGCCGAGGACAGGGTCGGACTGGAAACACCATATATTTT. The full variable domain, completed using reference TRBV7-6 and TRBJ1-3, is GAGVSQSPRYKVTKRGQDVALRCDPISGHVSLYWYRQALGQGPEFLTYFNYEAQQDKSGLPNDRFSAERPEGSISTLTIQRTEQRDSAMYRCASSRGQGRTGNTIYFGEGSWLTVV.

The CDR3, as DNA: TGTGCCATCAGTCAACAGAGCTCCTACGAGCAGTACTTC. Translating gives CAISQQSSYEQYF. The V gene is TRBV10-3, the J gene TRBJ2-7; no reliable D call. From germline, CDR1 is ENHRY and CDR2 SYGVKD. Trimming stripped 5 bases from V and 0 bases from J, with 8 bases between. This CDR3 spans 13 amino acids.

The J gene is TRBJ1-6, the V gene TRBV2; 10 bases fit TRBD1. The length of the CDR3 is 17 residues. Germline V lookup: CDR1 SNHLY, CDR2 FYNNEI. J lost 1 base, V lost 4 bases, and 4 bases had no gene match. The CDR3 loop is CASSGQGARSYNSPLHF. In DNA form, the CDR3 reads TGTGCCAGCAGTGGACAGGGGGCGCGGTCCTATAATTCACCCCTCCACTTT.